Described below is a single T cell receptor (beta chain) sequence and its context. Antigen: not known. This entry is derived from a study of T cells in Graves' hyperthyroidism and ophthalmopathy. Amplified TCR beta CDR3 regions came from RNA transcripts. First-round RT-PCR with HTBI primers amplified the TCR CDR3 region. TCRdb fed the multiplex PCR reads into MiXCR, producing one record per CDR3 protein. The repertoire holds just under 750,000 distinct CDR3 sequences, with 30% to 40% as singletons. Study-wide points: Ophthalmopathy was told apart from stable hyperthyroidism by a 13 V-J model.

The CDR3 loop spans 17 amino acids. CDR1 and CDR2 (germline): MNHNY, SVGAGI (reference sequence). V was shortened by 0 bases and J by 0 bases, with 12 bases between the two germline ends. Exclusion of patients followed from uncontrolled infection, other autoimmune disease, pregnancy or lactation. Fresh peripheral blood, around 9.5 ml, yielded the PBMCs. The sequenced sample consisted of blood. This TCR derives from a woman aged 40 to 49 with Graves' hyperthyroidism. The rearrangement joins TRBV6-6 to TRBJ1-5; D gene unclear. The CDR3 nucleotides are TGTGCCAGCAGTTACTCGAATGCACGGTTTAGCAATCAGCCCCAGCATTTT. Its protein product is CASSYSNARFSNQPQHF.